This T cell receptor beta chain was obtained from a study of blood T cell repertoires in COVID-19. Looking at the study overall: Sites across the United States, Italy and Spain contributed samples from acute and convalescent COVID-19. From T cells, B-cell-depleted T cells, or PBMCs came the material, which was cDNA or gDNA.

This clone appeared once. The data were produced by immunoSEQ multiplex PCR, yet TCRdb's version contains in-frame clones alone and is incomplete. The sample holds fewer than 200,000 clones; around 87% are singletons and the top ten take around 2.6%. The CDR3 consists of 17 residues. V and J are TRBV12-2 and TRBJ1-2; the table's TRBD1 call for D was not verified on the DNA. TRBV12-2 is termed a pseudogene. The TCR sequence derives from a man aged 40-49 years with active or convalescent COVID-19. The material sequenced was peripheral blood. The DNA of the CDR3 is TGTGCAAGTCGCTTAGCCCCGGGGGACAGGGGAAGATATGGCTACACCTTC. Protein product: CASRLAPGDRGRYGYTF.